The source of this T cell receptor (beta chain) is a study of blood T cell repertoires in COVID-19. The wider study: Sources were T cells, B-cell-depleted T cells, or PBMCs; the material itself was cDNA or gDNA.

Authors' methods: How many nucleated cells were present was estimated from reference gene primer amplification. Assay: immunoSEQ multiplex PCR; the TCRdb copy retains only in-frame clones and omits some. Clone size and the V and J calls come from that table; the DNA yielded D and trimming. The sample consists of under 200,000 clones, 80% of them appearing once. The CDR3 length is 19 residues. V lost 4 bases and J lost 2; bases outside the gene matches: 17. The clonotype was recovered from a man in his sixties with acute or convalescent COVID-19. The sample taken for sequencing was peripheral blood. This chain joins TRBV5-3 and TRBJ1-2, with TRBD1 matching over 10 bases. TRBV5-3 is an ORF for which the function is uncertain. The DNA of the CDR3 is TGTGCCAGAAGCCGGATGGGACAGGGGTTTTGCTTCCCCAACTATGGCTACACCTTC. This encodes CARSRMGQGFCFPNYGYTF.